The clone carrying this TCR beta chain has ten or more counts. No antigen is known for it. The repertoire came from unfractionated whole blood and reflected all unsorted peripheral T cells. Peripheral blood, under 3 ml, was drawn for RNA extraction. The CDR3 runs to 14 residues. V shed 6 bases and J 5 bases; nucleotides not matched to a gene: 5. In germline, CDR1 is MNHNY, CDR2 SVGAGI (reference sequence). Reverse transcription used around 500 ng RNA and constant-region primers for alpha and beta. Each of the alpha and beta chains got its own library through chain-specific third strand synthesis with indices. Ligation attached cDNA to a 5' RACE adapter that carried a random hexamer and SP2 site. TCRdb independently ran MiXCR on the 5' RACE reads; one entry per CDR3 protein. The sample shows about 10,000 distinct CDR3 sequences, around 5.3% of them seen only once. The data were obtained in a study of HIV-infected patients and healthy controls. Study-wide points: Significantly higher mean Gini indices appeared in HIV-infected repertoires, possibly reflecting oligoclonality. In healthy controls, MAIT alpha CDR3s were common; in HIV+ repertoires, severely depleted.

Here the sequenced sample was blood, taken before antiretroviral therapy. The genes are TRBV6-6 and TRBJ2-1; TRBD2 matches 9 bases. The TCR was taken from an adult with HIV infection. CDR3 protein: CASRTSGLHNEQFF. The DNA of the CDR3 is TGTGCCAGCAGAACTAGCGGGTTACACAATGAGCAGTTCTTC.